The 22 T cell receptor beta chains reported below all come from one sample, sequenced in a study of T cells in women clearing cervical HPV infection. The assay was immunoSEQ multiplex PCR, and TCRdb's table has in-frame clones only and misses some. This specimen shows tens of thousands of clones; the ten leading clones hold around 6%. Sequenced input: blood buffy coat. The receptors shown here come from a woman between 18 and 75 years old with a cervical HPV16 infection that either progressed to CIN3+ or cleared (not recorded which).

A word on this clone: The read is 3 residues too short to cover the CDR3 end, so that end is filled in from the germline J gene. V usage is TRBV29-1 and J usage is TRBJ1-1, with D uncertain. There are 10 residues in the CDR3. Germline V gene lookup returns CDR1 SQVTM and CDR2 ANQGSEA. Trimming pared 6 bases from V and 6 bases from J, leaving 8 bases between. CDR3 sequence: CSVVTAEAFF. Incomplete CDR3 DNA: TGCAGCGTCGTTACAGCTGAA.

Details on this clone: The read falls 3 residues short of the CDR3 end, and the missing part is taken from the germline J gene. The chain recombines TRBV20-1 with TRBJ2-7, with 12 bases identical to TRBD1. Per the germline V gene, CDR1 is DFQATT and CDR2 is SNEGSKA (reference sequence). V gave up 6 bases and J gave up 5 bases; unmatched junction bases: 14. The CDR3 is made up of 16 amino acids. The CDR3 is CSARRPGQGAKDEQYF. CDR3 bases read: TGCAGTGCCAGAAGACCGGGACAGGGGGCGAAAGACGAG.

About this clone: The read gets to within 3 residues of the CDR3 end, and the germline J gene fills in the rest. The chain employs TRBV12-3 or TRBV12-4 and TRBJ2-3; TRBD1 aligns across 9 bases. Germline trimming cut 3 bases from V and 0 bases from J; bases unmatched to any gene: 4. The CDR3 length is 16 residues. The covered CDR3 bases are TGTGCCAGCAGTTTCGTTGGGACAGGGAGCACAGATACG. This sequence encodes CASSFVGTGSTDT. The full CDR3 reads CASSFVGTGSTDTQYF.

As regards this clone: The read ends 3 residues before the CDR3 terminus; that terminus is restored from the germline J gene. J is TRBJ1-6 and V is TRBV6-1; maybe TRBD1 (6 bases). The germline gives CDR1 MNHNS, CDR2 SASEGT. Trimming pared 2 bases from V and 7 bases from J, leaving 15 bases between. This CDR3 comprises 16 residues. CDR3 region: CASSEPDRTWNSPLHF. Incomplete CDR3 DNA: TGTGCCAGCAGTGAACCCGACAGGACCTGGAATTCACCC.

Comment on this clone: The CDR3 end lies 3 residues beyond the end of the read and is filled in from the germline J gene. V gene TRBV20-1 combines with J gene TRBJ1-5; possible D gene TRBD1, 6 bases. The CDR3 totals 11 residues. Trimming took off 6 bases at V and 7 bases at J, with 10 bases between the two ends. In germline, CDR1 is DFQATT, CDR2 SNEGSKA (reference sequence). CDR3 in amino acids: CSAGGAQPQHF. The sequenced CDR3 bases are TGCAGTGCCGGGGGGGCACAGCCC.

Concerning this clone: The read ends 3 residues before the CDR3 terminus; that terminus is restored from the germline J gene. This chain connects TRBV28 to TRBJ2-7; 8 bases are shared with TRBD2. V was pared by 3 bases and J by 6 bases, with 10 bases of the junction left unmatched. The CDR3 spans 15 residues. The germline gives CDR1 MDHEN, CDR2 SYDVKM. The sequenced part of the CDR3 DNA is TGTGCCAGCAGTTTCCGGCGGGAGGCCGTTGGCGAG. Translating it yields CASSFRREAVGE. In full, the CDR3 is CASSFRREAVGEQYF.

On this clone itself: The read terminates 3 residues ahead of where the CDR3 ends, so the germline J gene completes it. The J gene is TRBJ1-3, the V gene TRBV7-9; no clear D gene. Between the trimmed V and J ends, which lost 5 bases and 0 bases, there was a span of 11 bases. CDR3 length equals 15 residues. Germline CDR1 reads SEHNR; CDR2 reads FQNEAQ (reference sequence). CDR3 protein: CASSHQRSSGNTIYF. The sequenced CDR3 bases are TGTGCCAGCAGCCATCAACGTAGCTCTGGAAACACC.

Turning to this clone: The read halts 3 residues ahead of the CDR3 end, with the missing end drawn from the germline J gene. This chain links TRBV5-1 with TRBJ2-3; TRBD2 might be the D (6 bases). In germline, CDR1 is SGHRS, CDR2 YFSETQ. This CDR3 region has 15 residues. Trimming stripped 2 bases from V and 5 bases from J, with 15 bases between. CDR3: CASSLNGGVRDTQYF. The sequenced part of the CDR3 DNA is TGCGCCAGCAGCTTAAACGGAGGGGTCCGAGATACG.

A word on this clone: The read falls 3 residues short of the CDR3 end, and the missing part is taken from the germline J gene. The chain combines TRBV7-8 with TRBJ2-5; D might be TRBD1 (6 bases). The V end lost 0 bases, the J end lost 4 bases, and 15 bases lay between the germline ends. Germline CDR1 reads SGHVS; CDR2 reads FQNEAQ. The CDR3 has 16 amino acids. CDR3 protein: CASSLARMGAPETQYF. CDR3 DNA (partial): TGTGCCAGCAGCTTAGCGAGGATGGGGGCACCAGAGACC.

A remark on this clone: The read ends 3 residues shy of where the CDR3 ends; the end is completed using the germline J gene. This chain uses TRBV7-8 with TRBJ2-3; maybe TRBD2 (5 bases). V was cut by 4 bases and J by 3 bases, with 20 bases left in between. Germline loops: CDR1 SGHVS, CDR2 FQNEAQ. The CDR3 spans 17 residues. CDR3 DNA (partial): TGTGCCAGCAGCTCCGGGGTGGAGCGAGCCACTACAGATACG. As protein: CASSSGVERATTDT. The CDR3 in its entirety is CASSSGVERATTDTQYF.

Concerning this clone: The CDR3 end falls 3 residues outside the read, so it is completed with the germline J gene. This chain connects TRBV7-9 to TRBJ1-2; D remains unclear. The CDR3 runs 14 residues. CDR1 and CDR2 (germline): SEHNR, FQNEAQ (reference sequence). This CDR3 reads CASSDTSSYNDYTF. The sequenced part of the CDR3 DNA is TGTGCCAGCAGCGACACGAGCTCCTACAATGAC.

A note on this clone: The CDR3 is cut off 3 residues early in the read; its end comes from the germline J gene. The gene calls are TRBV30 and TRBJ2-4; weak D call: TRBD2 (5 bases). The germline V gene has CDR1 GTSNPN and CDR2 SVGIG (reference sequence). This CDR3 spans 10 amino acids. The CDR3 DNA, read in part, is TGTGCCTGGAGACGGGGTGGT. Its translation: CAWRRGG. The entire CDR3 sequence reads CAWRRGGQYF.

To note about this clone: The read terminates 3 residues before the CDR3 end, so the remaining end is supplied by the germline J gene. The chain recombines TRBV7-2 with TRBJ2-7; a weak D match, TRBD1 (6 bases). Germline V CDR1 and CDR2: SGHTA, FQGNSA. Trimming removed 3 bases at V and 3 bases at J, with 15 bases between. This CDR3 contains 15 residues. Here the CDR3 reads CASSLGAGGNYEQYF. CDR3 bases read: TGTGCCAGCAGCTTGGGGGCTGGGGGCAACTACGAG.

Points on this clone: The read stops 3 residues short of the end of the CDR3; the missing end is completed from the germline J gene. The chain employs TRBV29-1 and TRBJ2-7; D is possibly TRBD1 or TRBD2 (6 bases each). The CDR3 contains 13 residues. Trimming removed 6 bases from V and 3 bases from J, with 15 bases in between. Germline assignment: CDR1 SQVTM and CDR2 ANQGSEA. The CDR3: CSVAGRDIYEQYF. The part of the CDR3 DNA that was read is TGCAGCGTGGCGGGACGGGACATCTACGAG.

Note on this clone: The read ends 3 residues before the CDR3 terminus; that terminus is restored from the germline J gene. V usage is TRBV7-2 and J usage is TRBJ2-7; D not resolved. V was pared by 5 bases and J by 6 bases, with 14 bases between. The length of the CDR3 is 13 residues. In germline, CDR1 is SGHTA, CDR2 FQGNSA. Incomplete CDR3 DNA: TGTGCCAGCAGCCTCAGTCAAGGCCTCGAG. Protein: CASSLSQGLE. The CDR3, in full, reads CASSLSQGLEQYF. Using reference TRBV7-2 and TRBJ2-7 for the parts outside the CDR3, the full variable domain is GAGVSQSPSNKVTEKGKDVELRCDPISGHTALYWYRQSLGQGLEFLIYFQGNSAPDKSGLPSDRFSAERTGGSVSTLTIQRTQQEDSAVYLCASSLSQGLEQYFGPGTRLTVT.

About this clone: The DNA ends 3 residues before the CDR3 does, and the rest of the CDR3 is filled in from the germline J gene. V and J are TRBV12-3 or TRBV12-4 and TRBJ1-1; possible D gene TRBD1, 5 bases. V lost 1 base and J lost 4, with 13 bases in between. The CDR3 loop spans 15 amino acids. The CDR3 loop reads CASSLVGDSSTEAFF. The sequenced CDR3 bases are TGTGCCAGCAGTTTAGTGGGGGACTCGAGCACTGAA.

Worth noting for this clone: With the read ending 3 residues before the CDR3 end, the germline J gene is used to fill in that end. The chain carries TRBV7-9 and TRBJ2-4, with TRBD2 identical over 7 bases. Germline V lookup: CDR1 SEHNR, CDR2 FQNEAQ (reference sequence). The CDR3 length is 13 residues. The chain's CDR3 is CASSLTGDYGQYF. The CDR3 bases that were read are TGTGCCAGCAGCTTGACCGGGGACTATGGT.

Worth noting for this clone: The read stops 3 residues short of the end of the CDR3; the missing end is completed from the germline J gene. The V and J genes are TRBV20-1 and TRBJ2-7; 9 positions match TRBD1. V lost 6 bases and J lost 3; bases outside the gene matches: 6. The CDR3 sequence is 13 residues long. Per germline, CDR1 DFQATT and CDR2 SNEGSKA (reference sequence). The CDR3 sequence is CSAGQGDFYEQYF. Partial CDR3 DNA: TGCAGTGCGGGACAGGGTGATTTCTACGAG.

About this clone itself: Read data end 3 residues before the CDR3 end; the end is taken from the germline J gene. The genes are TRBV12-3 or TRBV12-4 and TRBJ1-4, with 7 bases matching TRBD1. The CDR3 length is 13 residues. V lost 6 bases, J lost 5 bases, and 3 bases stayed unmatched. This CDR3 is CASRRDRNEKLFF. CDR3 bases read: TGTGCCAGCAGACGGGACAGAAATGAAAAA.

Turning to this clone: At one end the junction does not follow the germline gene, possibly because of a read error. Read coverage stops 3 residues before the CDR3 terminus; the germline J gene supplies the remainder. The genes are TRBV2 and TRBJ1-4; TRBD1 is a possible D gene (6 bases). Germline CDR1 reads SNHLY; CDR2 reads FYNNEI. The CDR3 has 16 amino acids. CDR3 loop: CVSSDPGQGQEEKLFF. Partial CDR3 DNA: TGTGTCAGCAGTGACCCGGGGCAGGGGCAGGAGGAAAAA.

A word on this clone: One end of the junction fails to match germline, which may point to a read error. The read falls 3 residues short of the CDR3 end, and the missing part is taken from the germline J gene. The chain couples TRBV4-2 to TRBJ1-2; 10 positions match TRBD1. The CDR3 sequence is 15 residues long. Germline V gene sequence: CDR1 LGHNA, CDR2 YNFKEQ. CDR3 residues: CASSQEGGTGAVYTF. CDR3 DNA, as far as it was read: TGCGCCAGCAGCCAAGAAGGCGGGACAGGGGCTGTT.

With regard to this clone: The read ends 3 residues before the CDR3 terminus; that terminus is restored from the germline J gene. This sequence joins TRBV27 and TRBJ2-2; the D is unclear. CDR1 MNHEY and CDR2 SMNVEV come from the germline V gene (reference sequence). Trimming shortened V by 3 bases and J by 2 bases, and 16 bases separated the two germline ends. This CDR3 comprises 17 residues. The CDR3 bases that were read are TGTGCCAGCAGTTTTCGTGGGCTTATCACCAACACCGGGGAG. Its protein is CASSFRGLITNTGE. The complete CDR3 reads CASSFRGLITNTGELFF.